The present T cell receptor (beta chain) was sequenced within a study of shared clonotypes between healthy human individuals. General study findings and limits: An effect of sequencing depth on clonotype sharing among donors was expected.

The CDR3 runs 13 residues. Germline lookup yields CDR1 KGHSH and CDR2 LQKENI. V lost 8 bases and J 6 bases, leaving 17 bases between the germline ends. Using immunoSEQ multiplex PCR, the repertoire was profiled, and TCRdb retains in-frame clones only, with some absent. Among millions of clones, over 85% were seen once, and the ten largest hold under 0.45%. This clone was detected only once. Its antigen remains unidentified. This clonotype originated in a man younger than 30 in good health. Some clones in this sample may be carry-over from other donors' samples. Material: naive CD4+ T cells from PBMCs. The subset denotes: CD45RA+ positively selected. The V and J genes are TRBV18 and TRBJ2-7; D is undetermined. The CDR3 region is CASAEVNQGEQYF. DNA for the CDR3: TGTGCCAGCGCAGAGGTCAATCAAGGCGAGCAGTACTTC. Variable domain in full (rest from reference TRBV18 and TRBJ2-7): NAGVMQNPRHLVRRRGQEARLRCSPMKGHSHVYWYRQLPEEGLKFMVYLQKENIIDESGMPKERFSAEFPKEGPSILRIQQVVRGDSAAYFCASAEVNQGEQYFGPGTRLTVT.